The entry below gives a single T cell receptor (beta chain) sequence along with its context. Its cognate antigen has yet to be identified. No clone much larger than this one lies a single base away; base qualities are absent. The data were obtained in a study of blood T cells in healthy people across ages (dated by TCRdb to the mid-2010s). Broadly, across the study: In model experiments, template switching captured about one uniquely barcoded TCR beta cDNA molecule for every two T cells. To track age-related changes in TCR beta repertoire diversity, the study relied on deep sequencing normalized with unique cDNA molecular identifiers. Four age groups were formed from the donors: young (average about 16 years), middle-aged (approximately 39), aged (roughly 56) and long-lived (around 82). To avoid experimental bias, donors of different ages were distributed randomly across sequencing lanes. The study analyzed two additional independent replicas of 1 million unique cDNA reads from the same blood draw for two donors, one aged 18 to 29 and one aged 80 or older.

The library was generated by 5' RACE. Sequencing was carried out with an Illumina HiSeq 2500. A second 7 to 11 cycle PCR used a sample-barcoded 5' primer and a J-beta primer mix. A unique molecular identifier was introduced onto each TCR beta cDNA molecule by a template-switch 5' adaptor carrying 12 random nucleotides. Each sample yielded at least 3 million CDR3-containing paired-end reads. First-strand cDNA synthesis was performed from all RNA using the Mint cDNA synthesis kit, with priming by a TRBC-specific oligonucleotide. Following uracil-DNA glycosylase treatment, a first 18-cycle PCR with universal primers M1SS and BC2_uni_R was performed on all cDNA. Regarding the original processing steps: For normalization, 1 million high-quality reads were randomly selected from each sample, with every read carrying a distinct molecular identifier. Instead of being binned into consensus sequences, reads that shared molecular identifiers were thrown out. CDR3 identification, clonotype clustering and error correction used MiTCR with a Q25 quality threshold and the strictest error-elimination algorithm. Lower-bound total TCR beta diversity was estimated with a nonparametric unseen species model using Euler transformation. TCRdb reprocessing: public reads trimmed at Q25 with fastp, clones called with MiXCR, in-frame beta chains kept. Rows merge per CDR3 protein into single entries with the most common DNA and genes. The V and J calls shown here were made by TCRdb, not taken from the authors' results. This sample lists approximately 880,000 distinct CDR3 sequences; approximately 49% were detected once. The ten largest clones add up to over 10% of the sample.

V is pared back by 0 bases and J by 0 bases, with 9 bases lying between the germline termini. Including cysteine and phenylalanine, the CDR3 has 15 amino acids. Of the read, only the CDR3 DNA is kept; its 45 bases are in frame from base 1. The germline V gene sets CDR1 to SGHRS and CDR2 to YFSETQ. Donors were 30 to 45 systemically healthy Caucasian individuals from Russia aged about 6 to 100 years. Each donor gave around 9.5 milliliters of peripheral blood, collected into EDTA-treated Vacutainer tubes. Ficoll-Paque density-gradient centrifugation was used to isolate PBMCs, with at least 6.5 million per sample. Total RNA, at least 5 micrograms per sample, was extracted from PBMCs with Trizol reagent. Naive CD45RAhigh/CD27high T cell percentages were measured by flow cytometry on a PBMC aliquot from every donor. What the authors observed across the whole study: The percentage of naive T cells measured by flow cytometry correlated strongly with observed TCR beta diversity. Compared with the aged group, more naive CD4+ T cells, fewer expanded clones and increased TCR diversity were shown by the long-lived group, suggesting age selection. Estimates of total diversity based on one million sequenced T cells were considered lower bounds and underestimates. As age increased, observed TCR beta diversity per million T cells dropped in a roughly linear way, and a significant reduction was already evident by age 40. Because the CMV infection status of the donors was unknown, age-related changes in expanded clonotypes may potentially have been confounded. Since profiling was done on bulk unsorted PBMCs, naive and antigen-experienced compartments could not be conclusively compared.

The V and J genes are TRBV5-1 and TRBJ1-1; TRBD1 is a possible D gene, resting on 6 matching bases. This TCR derives from a man aged 30-40 years in good health. Specimen: blood. CDR3 region: CASSLGDIMNTEAFF. The bases read TGCGCCAGCAGCTTGGGGGACATCATGAACACTGAAGCTTTCTTT.